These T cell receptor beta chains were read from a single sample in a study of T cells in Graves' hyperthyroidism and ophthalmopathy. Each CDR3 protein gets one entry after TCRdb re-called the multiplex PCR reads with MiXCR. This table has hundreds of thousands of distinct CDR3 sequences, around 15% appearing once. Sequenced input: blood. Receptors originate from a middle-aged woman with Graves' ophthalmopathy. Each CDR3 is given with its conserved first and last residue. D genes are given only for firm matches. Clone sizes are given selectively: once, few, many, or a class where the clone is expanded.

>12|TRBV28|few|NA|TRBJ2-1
CASLSPPNEQFF
TGTGCCAGCCTAAGCCCCCCCAATGAGCAGTTCTTC
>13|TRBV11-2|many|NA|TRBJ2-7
CASSLGPFYEQYF
TGTGCCAGCAGCTTAGGCCCCTTCTACGAGCAGTACTTC
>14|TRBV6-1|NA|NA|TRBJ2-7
CASSAPGLTYEQYF
TGTGCCAGCAGTGCCCCGGGACTTACCTACGAGCAGTACTTC
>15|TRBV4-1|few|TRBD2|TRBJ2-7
CASSQELAGTYEQYF
TGCGCCAGCAGCCAGGAACTAGCGGGAACCTACGAGCAGTACTTC
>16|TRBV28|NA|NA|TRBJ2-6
CASSLPQGPGANVLTF
TGTGCCAGCAGTTTACCCCAGGGACCTGGGGCCAACGTCCTGACTTTC
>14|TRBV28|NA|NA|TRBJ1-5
CASSYLQLNQPQHF
TGTGCCAGCAGTTATCTACAGCTCAATCAGCCCCAGCATTTT
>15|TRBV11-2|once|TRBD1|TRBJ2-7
CASRRTGGFSYEQYF
TGTGCCAGCAGGAGGACAGGGGGTTTCTCCTACGAGCAGTACTTC
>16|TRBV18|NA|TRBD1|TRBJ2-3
CASSPLGTGDTDTQYF
TGTGCCAGCTCGCCTCTCGGGACAGGGGACACAGATACGCAGTATTTT
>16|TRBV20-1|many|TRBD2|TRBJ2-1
CSASPFKRGGVNEQFF
TGCAGTGCTAGTCCCTTCAAGCGGGGGGGAGTCAATGAGCAGTTCTTC
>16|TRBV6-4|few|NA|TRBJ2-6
CASSPDSGSGANVLTF
TGTGCCAGCAGTCCGGACTCAGGGTCTGGGGCCAACGTCCTGACTTTC
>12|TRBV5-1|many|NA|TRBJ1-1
CASSLEGGEAFF
TGTGCCAGCAGCTTAGAGGGAGGTGAAGCTTTCTTT
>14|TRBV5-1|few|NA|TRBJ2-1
CASSLGQPYGEQFF
TGCGCCAGCAGCTTGGGGCAGCCCTATGGTGAGCAGTTCTTC